A selection of T cell receptor beta chains follows, all from one sample in a study of T-cell reconstitution after alpha-beta-depleted transplantation in children. A single record per CDR3 protein comes from TCRdb applying MiXCR to the PCR reads. This sample has around 410,000 distinct CDR3 sequences, with around 9.9% found just once. The sequencing used PBMCs from the stem cell graft donor, collected from the stem cell graft. These receptors all stem from a human donor who donated a stem cell graft to a child with acute myeloid leukemia. CDR3s include the opening cysteine and the closing phenylalanine or tryptophan. D genes are given only for firm matches. Only some rows state a clone size, as once, few, many or a class for expanded clones.

>TRBJ1-5|few|-|TRBV12-3/TRBV12-4
CASSAPRQPQHF
TGTGCCAGCAGTGCCCCTAGACAGCCCCAGCATTTT
>TRBJ1-1|few|-|TRBV15
CAAASYRLSRETEAFF
TGTGCCGCGGCGTCCTACAGGCTGAGTAGAGAAACTGAAGCTTTCTTT
>TRBJ2-7|-|TRBD2|TRBV20-1
CSAQRGAGADEQYF
TGCAGTGCCCAGAGGGGAGCGGGAGCCGACGAGCAGTACTTC
>TRBJ1-4|-|TRBD1|TRBV12-3/TRBV12-4
CASSFEQGRFEKLFF
TGTGCCAGCAGTTTCGAACAGGGGAGGTTCGAAAAACTGTTTTTT
>TRBJ2-1|few|-|TRBV7-2
CASSPRDITYNEQFF
TGTGCCAGCAGCCCCCGGGACATAACCTACAATGAGCAGTTCTTC
>TRBJ2-5|-|-|TRBV7-2
CASSLAVGLGLEETQYF
TGTGCCAGCAGCTTAGCGGTTGGGTTAGGACTGGAAGAGACCCAGTACTTC
>TRBJ2-3|few|-|TRBV7-9
CASSPSGAGYTDTQYF
TGTGCCAGCAGCCCATCGGGGGCGGGGTACACAGATACGCAGTATTTT
>TRBJ2-5|few|TRBD1|TRBV5-6
CASSPEWDSLIETQYF
TGTGCCAGCAGCCCGGAGTGGGACAGCTTGATAGAGACCCAGTACTTC
>TRBJ1-5|many|-|TRBV12-3/TRBV12-4
CASSLNLGGRGNQPQHF
TGTGCCAGCAGTTTGAATCTTGGAGGCAGGGGCAATCAGCCCCAGCATTTT
>TRBJ2-1|-|TRBD1|TRBV29-1
CSVDGTGGNEQFF
TGCAGCGTTGATGGGACAGGGGGGAATGAGCAGTTCTTC
>TRBJ1-2|-|TRBD1|TRBV6-2/TRBV6-3
CASRDSGTAYYGYTF
TGTGCCAGCAGGGATTCCGGGACAGCCTACTATGGCTACACCTTC
>TRBJ2-4|once|-|TRBV20-1
CSAPPVGGNIQYF
TGCAGTGCCCCTCCGGTGGGGGGAAACATTCAGTACTTC
>TRBJ2-3|-|TRBD1|TRBV7-8
CASSLDRVMNTQYF
TGTGCCAGCAGCTTGGACAGGGTTATGAATACGCAGTATTTT
>TRBJ1-3|-|TRBD1|TRBV4-2
CASSQDRDRGRSGNTKYF
TGTGCCAGCAGCCAAGACCGGGACAGGGGGCGGTCTGGAAACACCAAATATTTT
>TRBJ2-2|-|-|TRBV7-2
CASSSQGETGELFF
TGTGCCAGCAGCTCGCAAGGAGAAACCGGGGAGCTGTTTTTT
>TRBJ1-1|many|-|TRBV20-1
CSAERGGLIGAFF
TGCAGTGCAGAGCGGGGCGGGCTAATAGGGGCTTTCTTT
>TRBJ1-2|many|-|TRBV7-2
CASSSAGGPSDYGYTF
TGTGCCAGCAGCTCAGCCGGAGGGCCATCAGACTATGGCTACACCTTC
>TRBJ1-1|-|-|TRBV9
CASSVEGVAGTEAFF
TGTGCCAGCAGCGTAGAGGGAGTGGCCGGGACTGAAGCTTTCTTT
>TRBJ2-3|once|-|TRBV4-1
CASSQDGGPDTQYF
TGCGCCAGCAGCCAAGATGGAGGGCCAGATACGCAGTATTTT
>TRBJ2-3|few|-|TRBV5-4
CASSLALWGSTDTQYF
TGTGCCAGCAGCTTGGCCCTTTGGGGAAGCACAGATACGCAGTATTTT
>TRBJ2-3|-|TRBD2|TRBV4-1
CASSQELAGLDTQYF
TGCGCCAGCAGCCAAGAGCTAGCGGGGTTGGATACGCAGTATTTT
>TRBJ2-5|-|-|TRBV29-1
CSVEVRVEETQYF
TGCAGCGTTGAAGTAAGGGTTGAAGAGACCCAGTACTTC
>TRBJ2-5|few|-|TRBV6-5
CASSLWDSVETQYF
TGTGCCAGCAGTTTGTGGGATTCGGTAGAGACCCAGTACTTC
>TRBJ2-2|-|TRBD2|TRBV9
CASSVVSGTGELFF
TGTGCCAGCAGCGTAGTTAGCGGGACCGGGGAGCTGTTTTTT
>TRBJ2-2|-|-|TRBV18
CATSPYSALGSGELFF
TGTGCCACCTCACCATATTCGGCACTAGGCTCCGGGGAGCTGTTTTTT
>TRBJ1-6|few|-|TRBV29-1
CSVIRRTYNSPLHF
TGCAGCGTTATACGGAGAACCTATAATTCACCCCTCCACTTT
>TRBJ1-1|-|-|TRBV7-2
CASSTQGWTEAFF
TGTGCCAGCAGCACTCAGGGGTGGACTGAAGCTTTCTTT
>TRBJ2-3|many|TRBD2|TRBV3-1
CASRLLAGATDTQYF
TGTGCCAGCAGACTACTAGCGGGGGCTACAGATACGCAGTATTTT
>TRBJ2-1|-|-|TRBV9
CASSGGGLPQILEQFF
TGTGCCAGCAGCGGAGGGGGACTTCCCCAAATTCTTGAGCAGTTCTTC
>TRBJ2-1|-|TRBD2|TRBV3-1
CASSQDSSRGGEQFF
TGTGCCTCCAGCCAAGATTCGAGCCGGGGGGGTGAGCAGTTCTTC
>TRBJ2-5|-|TRBD2|TRBV12-3/TRBV12-4
CASSTGLVQETQYF
TGTGCCAGCAGTACGGGACTAGTGCAAGAGACCCAGTACTTC
>TRBJ2-5|-|-|TRBV10-1
CASSESQAQETQYF
TGCGCCAGCAGTGAGTCGCAGGCCCAAGAGACCCAGTACTTC
>TRBJ1-5|-|TRBD1|TRBV20-1
CSAPTGEGQPQHF
TGCAGTGCGCCTACAGGGGAGGGCCAGCCCCAGCATTTT